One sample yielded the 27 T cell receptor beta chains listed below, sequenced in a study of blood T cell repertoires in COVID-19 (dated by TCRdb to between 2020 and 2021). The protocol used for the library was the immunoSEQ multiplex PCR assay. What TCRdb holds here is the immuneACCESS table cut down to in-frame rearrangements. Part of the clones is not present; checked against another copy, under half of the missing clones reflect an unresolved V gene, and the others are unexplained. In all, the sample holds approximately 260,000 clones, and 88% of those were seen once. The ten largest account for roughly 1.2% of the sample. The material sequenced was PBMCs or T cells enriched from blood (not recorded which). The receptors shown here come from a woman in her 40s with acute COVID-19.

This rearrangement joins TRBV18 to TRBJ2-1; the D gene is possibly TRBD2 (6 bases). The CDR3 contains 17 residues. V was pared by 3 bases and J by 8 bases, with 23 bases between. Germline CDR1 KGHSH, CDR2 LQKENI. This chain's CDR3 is CASSPPGTAGRLHEQFF. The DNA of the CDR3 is TGTGCCAGCTCACCGCCGGGGACCGCGGGGCGACTACATGAGCAGTTCTTC.

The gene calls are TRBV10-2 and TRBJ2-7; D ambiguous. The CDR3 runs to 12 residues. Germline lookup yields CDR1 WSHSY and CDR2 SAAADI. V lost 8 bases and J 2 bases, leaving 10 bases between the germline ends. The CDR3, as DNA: TGCGCCAGCTGCGACTTCACCTACGAGCAGTACTTC. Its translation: CASCDFTYEQYF.

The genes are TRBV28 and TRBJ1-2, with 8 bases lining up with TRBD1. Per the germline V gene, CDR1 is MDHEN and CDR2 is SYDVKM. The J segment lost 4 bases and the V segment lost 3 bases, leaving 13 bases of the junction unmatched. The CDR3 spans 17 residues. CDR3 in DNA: TGTGCCAGCAGTTTCAGGGGGCGATCAGCCCTCCTCTATGGCTACACCTTC. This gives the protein CASSFRGRSALLYGYTF.

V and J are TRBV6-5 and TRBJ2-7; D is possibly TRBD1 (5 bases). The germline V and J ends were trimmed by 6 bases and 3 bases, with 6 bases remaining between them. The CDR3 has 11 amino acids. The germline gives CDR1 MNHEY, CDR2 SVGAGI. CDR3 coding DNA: TGTGCCAGCAGGACAGACTACGAGCAGTACTTC. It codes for CASRTDYEQYF.

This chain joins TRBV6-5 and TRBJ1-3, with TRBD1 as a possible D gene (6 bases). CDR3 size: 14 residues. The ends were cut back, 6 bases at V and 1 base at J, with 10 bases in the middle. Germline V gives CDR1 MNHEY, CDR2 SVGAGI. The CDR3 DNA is TGTGCCAGCAGATCACAGGGATCTGGAAACACCATATATTTT. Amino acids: CASRSQGSGNTIYF.

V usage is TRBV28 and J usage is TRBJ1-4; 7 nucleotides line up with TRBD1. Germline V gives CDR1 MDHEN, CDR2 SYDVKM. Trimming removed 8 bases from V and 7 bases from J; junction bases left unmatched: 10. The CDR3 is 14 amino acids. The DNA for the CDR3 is TGTGCCAGCGATGGGACAGCCTCGGGTGAAAAACTGTTTTTT. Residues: CASDGTASGEKLFF.

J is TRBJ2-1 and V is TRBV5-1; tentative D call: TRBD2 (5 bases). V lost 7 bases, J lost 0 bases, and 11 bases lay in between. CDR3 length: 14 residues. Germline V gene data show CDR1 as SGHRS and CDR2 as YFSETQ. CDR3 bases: TGCGCCAGCTTGAGCGGTGACTCCTACAATGAGCAGTTCTTC. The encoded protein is CASLSGDSYNEQFF. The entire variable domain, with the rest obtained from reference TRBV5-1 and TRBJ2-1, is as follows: KAGVTQTPRYLIKTRGQQVTLSCSPISGHRSVSWYQQTPGQGLQFLFEYFSETQRNKGNFPGRFSGRQFSNSRSEMNVSTLELGDSALYLCASLSGDSYNEQFFGPGTRLTVL.

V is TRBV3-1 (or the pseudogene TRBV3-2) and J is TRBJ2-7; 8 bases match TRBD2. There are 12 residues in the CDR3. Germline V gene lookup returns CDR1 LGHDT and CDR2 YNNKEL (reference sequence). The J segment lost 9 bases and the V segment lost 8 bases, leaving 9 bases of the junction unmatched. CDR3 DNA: TGTGCCAGCTTGGGAGCGCGGGGGGCGCAGTACGTC. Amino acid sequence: CASLGARGAQYV.

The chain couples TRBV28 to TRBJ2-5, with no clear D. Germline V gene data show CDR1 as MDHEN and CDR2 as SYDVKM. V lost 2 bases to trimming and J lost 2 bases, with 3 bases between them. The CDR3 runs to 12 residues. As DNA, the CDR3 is TGTGCCAGCAGTTTAGTACAAGAGACCCAGTACTTC. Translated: CASSLVQETQYF.

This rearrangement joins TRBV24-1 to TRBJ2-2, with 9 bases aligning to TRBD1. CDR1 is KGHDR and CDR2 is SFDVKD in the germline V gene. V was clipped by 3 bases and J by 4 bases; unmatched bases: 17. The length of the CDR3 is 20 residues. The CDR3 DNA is TGTGCCACCAGTGATCGTCCCGGGACAGGGATCGGGAGTTTCACCGGGGAGCTGTTTTTT. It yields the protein CATSDRPGTGIGSFTGELFF.

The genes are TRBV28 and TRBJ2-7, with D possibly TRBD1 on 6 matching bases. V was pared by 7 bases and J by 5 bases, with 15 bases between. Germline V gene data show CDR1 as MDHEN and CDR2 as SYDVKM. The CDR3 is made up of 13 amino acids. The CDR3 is CASTLAGVDEQYF. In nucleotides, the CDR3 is TGTGCCAGCACCCTCGCAGGGGTCGACGAGCAGTACTTC.

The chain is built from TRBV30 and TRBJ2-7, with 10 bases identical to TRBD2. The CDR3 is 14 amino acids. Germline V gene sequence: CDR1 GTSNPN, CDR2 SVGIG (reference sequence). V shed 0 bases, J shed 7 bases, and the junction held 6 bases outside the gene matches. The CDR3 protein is CAWSVLEREGEQYV. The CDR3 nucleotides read TGTGCCTGGAGTGTTCTGGAGCGGGAGGGTGAGCAGTACGTC.

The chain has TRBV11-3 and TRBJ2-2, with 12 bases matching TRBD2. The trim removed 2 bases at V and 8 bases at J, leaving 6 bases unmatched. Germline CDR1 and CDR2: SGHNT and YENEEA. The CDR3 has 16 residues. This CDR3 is CASSLWSSGRAGELFF. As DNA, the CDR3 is TGTGCCAGCAGCTTATGGTCTAGCGGGAGGGCTGGGGAGCTGTTTTTT. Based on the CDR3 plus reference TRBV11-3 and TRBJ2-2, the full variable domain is EAGVVQSPRYKIIEKKQPVAFWCNPISGHNTLYWYLQNLGQGPELLIRYENEEAVDDSQLPKDRFSAERLKGVDSTLKIQPAELGDSAVYLCASSLWSSGRAGELFFGEGSRLTVL.

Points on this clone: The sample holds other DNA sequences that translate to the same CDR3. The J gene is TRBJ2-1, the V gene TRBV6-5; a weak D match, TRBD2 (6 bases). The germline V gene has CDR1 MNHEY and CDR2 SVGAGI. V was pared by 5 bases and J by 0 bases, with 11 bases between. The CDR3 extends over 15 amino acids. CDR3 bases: TGTGCCAGCAGTCCGGGACTGAGCTCCTACAATGAGCAGTTCTTC. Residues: CASSPGLSSYNEQFF.

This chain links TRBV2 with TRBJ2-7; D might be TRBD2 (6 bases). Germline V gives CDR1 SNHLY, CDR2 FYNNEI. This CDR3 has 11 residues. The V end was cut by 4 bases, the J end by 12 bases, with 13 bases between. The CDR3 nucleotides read TGTGCCAGCAGTGGCGGGGCTGCAGGGTACTTC. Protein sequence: CASSGGAAGYF.

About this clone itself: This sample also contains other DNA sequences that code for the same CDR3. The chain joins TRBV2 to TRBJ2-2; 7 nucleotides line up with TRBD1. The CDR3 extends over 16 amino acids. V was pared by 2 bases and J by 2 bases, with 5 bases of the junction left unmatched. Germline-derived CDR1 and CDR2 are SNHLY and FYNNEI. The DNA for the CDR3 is TGTGCCAGCAGTGAATTAGGGACAGCAAACACCGGGGAGCTGTTTTTT. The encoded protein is CASSELGTANTGELFF.

The CDR3 loop is CSASTSPVAQHF. DNA of the CDR3: TGCAGTGCTAGTACCTCCCCGGTGGCCCAGCATTTT. This chain connects TRBV20-1 to TRBJ1-5; D ambiguous. The CDR3 runs 12 residues. The V gene lost 3 bases and the J gene lost 11 bases, with 14 bases spanning the gap. Germline-derived CDR1 and CDR2 are DFQATT and SNEGSKA (reference sequence).

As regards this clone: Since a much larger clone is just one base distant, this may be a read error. CDR3 bases: TGTGCCAGCAGTTACCAGGGAAACTACGAGCAGTACGTC. It encodes CASSYQGNYEQYV. The chain links TRBV2 to TRBJ2-7; maybe TRBD1 (5 bases). V lost 5 bases to trimming and J lost 3 bases, with 11 bases between them. Germline-derived CDR1 and CDR2 are SNHLY and FYNNEI. The CDR3 spans 13 residues.

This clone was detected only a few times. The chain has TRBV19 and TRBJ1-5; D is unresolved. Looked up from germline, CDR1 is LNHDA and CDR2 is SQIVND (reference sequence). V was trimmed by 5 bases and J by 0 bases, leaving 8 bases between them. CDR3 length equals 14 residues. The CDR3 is CASSSRNSNQPQHF. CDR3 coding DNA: TGTGCCAGTAGTTCTAGAAATAGCAATCAGCCCCAGCATTTT.

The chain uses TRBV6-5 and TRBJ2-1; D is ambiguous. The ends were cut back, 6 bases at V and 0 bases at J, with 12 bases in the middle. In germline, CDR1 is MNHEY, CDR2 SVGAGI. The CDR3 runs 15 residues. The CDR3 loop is CASSTIPVSYNEQFF. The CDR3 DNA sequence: TGTGCCAGCAGCACAATCCCCGTCTCCTACAATGAGCAGTTCTTC.

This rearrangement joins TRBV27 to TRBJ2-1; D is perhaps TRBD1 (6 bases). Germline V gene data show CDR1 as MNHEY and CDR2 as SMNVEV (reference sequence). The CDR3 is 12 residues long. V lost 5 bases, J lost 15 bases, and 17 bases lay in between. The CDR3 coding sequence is TGTGCCAGCAGTCCTACACAGGGAGTCCGGTTCTTC. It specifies CASSPTQGVRFF.

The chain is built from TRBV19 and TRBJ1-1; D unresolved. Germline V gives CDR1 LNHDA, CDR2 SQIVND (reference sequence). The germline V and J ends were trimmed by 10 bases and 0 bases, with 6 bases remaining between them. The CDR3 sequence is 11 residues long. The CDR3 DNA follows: TGTGCCACCCTTCTGAACACTGAAGCTTTCTTT. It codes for CATLLNTEAFF.

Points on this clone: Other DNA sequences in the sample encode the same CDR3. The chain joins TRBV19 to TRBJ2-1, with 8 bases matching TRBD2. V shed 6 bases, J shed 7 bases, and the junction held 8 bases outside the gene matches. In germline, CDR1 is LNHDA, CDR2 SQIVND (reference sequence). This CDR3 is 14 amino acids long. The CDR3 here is CASSPTGGGNEQFF. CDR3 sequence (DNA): TGTGCCAGTAGCCCGACGGGCGGGGGGAATGAGCAGTTCTTC.

CDR3 sequence reads: CASSEVSKPGTSIYYEQYV. DNA for the CDR3: TGTGCCAGCAGTGAAGTTTCGAAGCCAGGGACTAGCATCTACTACGAGCAGTACGTC. V is TRBV2 and J is TRBJ2-7; 9 nucleotides align to TRBD2. Germline V gene sequence: CDR1 SNHLY, CDR2 FYNNEI. The trim removed 1 base at V and 3 bases at J, leaving 16 bases unmatched. The CDR3 has 19 amino acids.

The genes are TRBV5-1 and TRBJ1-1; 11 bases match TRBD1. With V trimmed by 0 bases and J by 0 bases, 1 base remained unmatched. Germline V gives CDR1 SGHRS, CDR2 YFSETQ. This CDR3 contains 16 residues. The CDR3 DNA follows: TGCGCCAGCAGCTTGGGGACAGGGGGCATGAACACTGAAGCTTTCTTT. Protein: CASSLGTGGMNTEAFF.

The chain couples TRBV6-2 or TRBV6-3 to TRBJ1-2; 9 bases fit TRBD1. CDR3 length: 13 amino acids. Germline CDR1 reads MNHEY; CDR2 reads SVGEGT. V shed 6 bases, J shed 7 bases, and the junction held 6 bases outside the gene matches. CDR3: CASSHGQGTGYTF. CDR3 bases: TGTGCCAGCAGCCACGGACAGGGGACTGGCTACACCTTC.

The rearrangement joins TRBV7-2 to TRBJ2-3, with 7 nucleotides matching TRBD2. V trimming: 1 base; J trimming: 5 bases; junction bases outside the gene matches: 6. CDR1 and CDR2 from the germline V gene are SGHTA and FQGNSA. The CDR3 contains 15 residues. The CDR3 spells CASSLGGLVLDTQYF. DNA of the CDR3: TGTGCCAGCAGCTTAGGAGGACTAGTGTTAGATACGCAGTATTTT.